The T cell receptor beta chain described here comes from a study of CD8 T cells in ankylosing spondylitis. MiXCR was run by TCRdb on the 5' RACE reads, yielding one entry per CDR3 protein. The repertoire holds some 120,000 distinct CDR3 sequences, with approximately 6.8% as singletons. The CDR3 has 16 amino acids. Trimming pared 1 base from V and 0 bases from J, leaving 9 bases between. Looked up from germline, CDR1 is SGHTA and CDR2 is FQGNSA. This clonotype was detected ten times or more. The sequenced material came from blood, either unsorted or a sorted T cell fraction (not recorded which). This chain links TRBV7-2 with TRBJ2-2; D is possibly TRBD1 or TRBD2 (5 bases each). The source of this sequence is a male donor with ankylosing spondylitis or in good health (not recorded which). The CDR3 loop reads CASSLVGVTNTGELFF. The CDR3 coding sequence is TGTGCCAGCAGCTTAGTGGGGGTGACGAACACCGGGGAGCTGTTTTTT.